These 2 T cell receptor beta chains originate from one sample sequenced in a study of cytomegalovirus exposure and HLA in healthy donors. PCR used 60 Vbeta primers and 13 Jbeta primers. Clones were sequenced by immunoSEQ multiplex PCR, and TCRdb holds only the in-frame ones, with some missing. Its clone listing holds approximately 77,000 clones. Sequenced: PBMCs. The receptors here all came from a man aged 30-40 years in good health and CMV-seronegative.

V is TRBV25-1 and J is TRBJ1-3; no reliable D call. V was cut by 4 bases and J by 2 bases, with 12 bases left in between. CDR3 length: 15 residues. Germline V gene lookup returns CDR1 MGHDK and CDR2 SYGVNS. The CDR3 protein is CASSVGLMTGNTIYF. The CDR3 nucleotides are TGTGCCAGCAGTGTAGGACTTATGACTGGAAACACCATATATTTT.

In nucleotides, the CDR3 is TGTGCCAGCAGCTTGGAGATTGGGCAGAGGGGGGAGACCCAGTACTTC. Protein product: CASSLEIGQRGETQYF. The rearrangement uses TRBV5-4 and TRBJ2-5; D may be TRBD1 (6 bases). There are 16 residues in the CDR3. Trimming stripped 0 bases from V and 5 bases from J, with 17 bases between. CDR1 is SGHNT, CDR2 YYREEE, per germline (reference sequence).